These 6 T cell receptor beta chains came from one sample sequenced in a study of T cells in Graves' hyperthyroidism and ophthalmopathy. TCR beta CDR3 region amplification was performed from RNA transcripts. During a first-round RT-PCR of the TCR CDR3, the HTBI primer set was used. TCRdb reanalysed the multiplex PCR reads using MiXCR and keeps one entry per CDR3 protein. The sample has 550,000 to 800,000 distinct CDR3 sequences; over 15% are singletons. The sequencing sample was made of blood. Receptors originate from a man aged 18 to 35 with Graves' hyperthyroidism.

This clonotype came up many times. The CDR3 bases are TGTGCCAGCAGTTACGCCAGCGGGACAGGGAATGAGTACGAGCAGTACTTC. It codes for CASSYASGTGNEYEQYF. The chain carries TRBV6-6 and TRBJ2-7, with TRBD1 matching 9 bases. The CDR3 is 17 residues long. Germline trimming cut 2 bases from V and 4 bases from J; bases unmatched to any gene: 12. CDR1 and CDR2 (germline): MNHNY, SVGAGI (reference sequence).

This clonotype has more than one count but fewer than ten. CDR3 region: CASSQILNTEAFF. The CDR3 bases are TGTGCCAGCAGCCAAATTTTGAACACTGAAGCTTTCTTT. The V and J genes are TRBV3-1 and TRBJ1-1, with D unresolved. V dropped 2 bases and J dropped 0 bases, with 4 bases sitting between them. The CDR3 sequence is 13 residues long. Germline loops: CDR1 LGHDT, CDR2 YNNKEL (reference sequence).

This clonotype was observed at least ten times. The chain carries TRBV29-1 and TRBJ2-5; no reliable D call. CDR1 is SQVTM and CDR2 is ANQGSEA in the germline V gene. The CDR3 extends over 12 amino acids. V shed 4 bases and J shed 4 bases, with 10 bases lying between them. DNA of the CDR3: TGCAGCGTTGTACGCTGGGGAGAGACCCAGTACTTC. The encoded protein is CSVVRWGETQYF.

The genes are TRBV20-1 and TRBJ2-7, with D possibly being TRBD1 (6 bases). CDR1 and CDR2 (germline): DFQATT, SNEGSKA (reference sequence). This CDR3 has 14 amino acids. V was clipped by 0 bases and J by 4 bases, with 13 bases between them. The CDR3 DNA follows: TGCAGTGCTAGAGATCCAGCGACAGGTTACGAGCAGTACTTC. This encodes CSARDPATGYEQYF.

This clonotype was found many times. The chain carries TRBV7-9 and TRBJ2-1; no clear D. Germline V gene data show CDR1 as SEHNR and CDR2 as FQNEAQ (reference sequence). The CDR3 runs to 14 residues. The V and J ends lost 1 base and 2 bases respectively, with 6 bases between them. The CDR3 loop is CASSLEQTYNEQFF. The CDR3 region has the DNA TGTGCCAGCAGCTTAGAGCAGACCTACAATGAGCAGTTCTTC.

This clonotype was found a few times. The chain has TRBV28 and TRBJ1-5; unclear D gene. The CDR3 totals 16 residues. Germline assignment: CDR1 MDHEN and CDR2 SYDVKM. V shed 3 bases and J shed 2 bases, with 14 bases lying between them. CDR3 residues: CASSLIPGDGNQPQHF. CDR3 DNA: TGTGCCAGCAGTTTGATCCCCGGGGATGGCAATCAGCCCCAGCATTTT.